This TCR beta chain was captured by sequencing in a study of blood T cells in healthy people across ages. Overall study context: About one barcoded beta molecule per two T cells came from capture by template switching.

Using a J-beta primer mix together with a sample-barcoded 5' primer, a second PCR was run for 7 to 11 cycles. From the 5' RACE reads, TCRdb called clonotypes with MiXCR, one entry per CDR3 protein. The top ten clones hold around 7.7% of a sample with about 1.7 million distinct CDR3 sequences, 28% of them seen once. Overall study results and limits: A greater number of naive CD4+ cells and higher diversity distinguished long-lived donors from aged donors. Unsorted PBMCs blocked a conclusive comparison of naive and antigen-experienced cells. One million T cells yielded diversity estimates that were considered underestimates.

A remark on this clonotype: Its matching antigen is unknown.

Looked up from germline, CDR1 is SNHLY and CDR2 is FYNNEI. The CDR3 loop spans 14 amino acids. V dropped 6 bases and J dropped 5; count of bases not matched to a gene: 5. Sample: blood. The sequence came from a woman aged 25 to 39 in good health. The chain is built from TRBV2 and TRBJ2-4, with 9 bases fitting TRBD2. CDR3 residues: CASRLAGLQNIQYF. Written as DNA, the CDR3 is TGTGCCAGCAGACTAGCGGGCCTACAAAACATTCAGTACTTC.